The 3 T cell receptor beta chains below come from one sample, sequenced in a study of cytomegalovirus exposure and HLA in healthy donors (dated by TCRdb to 2015 to 2018). The library was generated by the immunoSEQ multiplex PCR assay. For the multiplex PCR, a mixture combining 60 forward primers for TCR Vbeta segments and 13 reverse primers for TCR Jbeta segments was used. TCRdb holds this immuneACCESS table with in-frame rearrangements only. Some clones are missing; in checked studies, unresolved V genes explain under half, and the rest has no known cause. This sample gives under 95,000 clones in total; roughly 75% of them show up just once. The top ten clones comprise 2% to 2.5% of the sample. Sequencing was done on a sample of PBMCs. The source is a man aged 35 to 55 in good health and CMV-seronegative.

The rearrangement links TRBV29-1 to TRBJ1-4; TRBD1 matches at 7 bases. Germline CDR1 and CDR2: SQVTM and ANQGSEA. Unmatched junction bases numbered 5, after V lost 7 bases and J lost 3 bases. This CDR3 has 13 amino acids. The CDR3 loop reads CSASGGSNEKLFF. The CDR3, as DNA: TGCAGCGCTTCAGGGGGGTCTAATGAAAAACTGTTTTTT.

V usage is TRBV11-2 and J usage is TRBJ1-4; D is ambiguous. Trimming shortened V by 5 bases and J by 5 bases, and 12 bases separated the two germline ends. The CDR3 runs to 14 residues. Germline V gives CDR1 SGHAT, CDR2 FQNNGV. CDR3 residues: CASSPVGANEKLFF. The CDR3 region has the DNA TGTGCCAGCAGCCCGGTGGGCGCGAATGAAAAACTGTTTTTT.

This clone was detected once. This rearrangement joins TRBV7-8 to TRBJ1-2, with a tentative D call TRBD1 (6 bases). CDR1 is SGHVS and CDR2 is FQNEAQ in the germline V gene. V lost 5 bases and J 0 bases, leaving 19 bases between the germline ends. The CDR3 totals 17 residues. CDR3 loop: CASSPVVGGLANYGYTF. The CDR3 DNA is TGTGCCAGCAGCCCGGTGGTAGGGGGTTTAGCTAACTATGGCTACACCTTC.